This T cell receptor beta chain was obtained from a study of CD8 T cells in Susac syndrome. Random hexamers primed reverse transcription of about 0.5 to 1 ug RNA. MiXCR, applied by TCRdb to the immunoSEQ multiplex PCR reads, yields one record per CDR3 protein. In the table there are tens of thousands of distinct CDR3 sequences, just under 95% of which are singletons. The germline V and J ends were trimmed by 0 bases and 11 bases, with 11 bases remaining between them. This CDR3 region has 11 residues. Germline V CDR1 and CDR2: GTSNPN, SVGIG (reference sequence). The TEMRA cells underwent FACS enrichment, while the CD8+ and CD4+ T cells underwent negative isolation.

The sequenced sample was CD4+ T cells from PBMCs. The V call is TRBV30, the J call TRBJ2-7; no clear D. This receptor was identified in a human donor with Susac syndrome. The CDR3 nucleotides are TGTGCCTGGAGTGTACGGGCAGACAAGTACTTC. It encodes CAWSVRADKYF.